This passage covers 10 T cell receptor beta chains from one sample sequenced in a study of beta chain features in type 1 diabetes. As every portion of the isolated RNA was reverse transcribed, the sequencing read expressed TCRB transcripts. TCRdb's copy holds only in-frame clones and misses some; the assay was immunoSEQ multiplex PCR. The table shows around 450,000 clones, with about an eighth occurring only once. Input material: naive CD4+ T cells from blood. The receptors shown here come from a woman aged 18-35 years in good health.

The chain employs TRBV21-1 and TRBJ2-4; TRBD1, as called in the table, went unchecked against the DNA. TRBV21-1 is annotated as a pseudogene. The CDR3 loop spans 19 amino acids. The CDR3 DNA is TGTGCCAGCAGCACCAACCCGGGGACAGGGTTTCTAGCCAAAAACATTCAGTACTTC. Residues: CASSTNPGTGFLAKNIQYF.

The CDR3 is CASSQFGSSYNEQFF. Written as DNA, the CDR3 is TGTGCCAGCTCCCAGTTCGGCAGCTCCTACAATGAGCAGTTCTTC. This chain uses TRBV11-3 with TRBJ2-1; no definite D call. Germline V gene sequence: CDR1 SGHNT, CDR2 YENEEA. The V end lost 8 bases, the J end lost 0 bases, and 14 bases lay between the germline ends. The CDR3 has 15 amino acids.

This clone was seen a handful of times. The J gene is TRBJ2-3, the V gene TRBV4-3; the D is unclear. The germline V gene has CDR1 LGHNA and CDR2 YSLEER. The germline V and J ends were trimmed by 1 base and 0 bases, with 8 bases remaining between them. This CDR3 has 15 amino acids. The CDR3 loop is CASSQVALSTDTQYF. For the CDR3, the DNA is TGCGCCAGCAGCCAAGTCGCGCTTAGCACAGATACGCAGTATTTT.

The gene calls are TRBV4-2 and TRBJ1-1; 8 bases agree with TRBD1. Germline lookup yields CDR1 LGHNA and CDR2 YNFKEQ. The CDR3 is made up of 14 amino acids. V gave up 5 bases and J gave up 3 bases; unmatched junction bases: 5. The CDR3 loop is CASSWDRRDTEAFF. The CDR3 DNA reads TGTGCCAGCAGCTGGGACAGGCGGGACACTGAAGCTTTCTTT.

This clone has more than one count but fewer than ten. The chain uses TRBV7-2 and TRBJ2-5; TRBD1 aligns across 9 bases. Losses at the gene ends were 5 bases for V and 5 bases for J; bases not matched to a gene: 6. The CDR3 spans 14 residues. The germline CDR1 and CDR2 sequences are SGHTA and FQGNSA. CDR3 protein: CASSLMGTGETQYF. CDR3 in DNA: TGTGCCAGCAGCCTAATGGGGACAGGGGAGACCCAGTACTTC.

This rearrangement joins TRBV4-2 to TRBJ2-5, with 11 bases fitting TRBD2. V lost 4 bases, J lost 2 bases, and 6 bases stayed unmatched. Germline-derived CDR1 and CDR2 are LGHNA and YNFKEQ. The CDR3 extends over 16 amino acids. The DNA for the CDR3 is TGTGCCAGCAGCCGCACTAGCGGGGGTCCTCAAGAGACCCAGTACTTC. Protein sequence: CASSRTSGGPQETQYF.

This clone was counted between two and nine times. CDR3 sequence reads: CASSERTGVAFF. CDR3 DNA sequence: TGTGCCAGCAGTGAAAGGACAGGGGTAGCTTTCTTT. This chain joins TRBV25-1 and TRBJ1-1, with 9 bases identical to TRBD1. The CDR3 spans 12 residues. Trimming at V came to 2 bases and at J to 10 bases, leaving 2 bases not matched to a gene. Germline V gives CDR1 MGHDK, CDR2 SYGVNS.

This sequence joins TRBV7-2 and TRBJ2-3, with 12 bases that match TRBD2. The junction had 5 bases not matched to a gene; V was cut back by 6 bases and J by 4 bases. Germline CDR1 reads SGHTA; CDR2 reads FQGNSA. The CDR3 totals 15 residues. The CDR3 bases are TGTGCCAGCAGACTAGCGGGAGGTGCGGCAGATACGCAGTATTTT. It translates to CASRLAGGAADTQYF.

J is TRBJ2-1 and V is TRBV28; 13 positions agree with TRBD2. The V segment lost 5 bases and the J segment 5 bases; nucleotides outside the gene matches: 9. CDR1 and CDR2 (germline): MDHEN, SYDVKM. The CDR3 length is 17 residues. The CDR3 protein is CASSPWGLAGTNNEQFF. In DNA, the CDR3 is TGTGCCAGCAGTCCATGGGGACTAGCGGGGACTAACAATGAGCAGTTCTTC.

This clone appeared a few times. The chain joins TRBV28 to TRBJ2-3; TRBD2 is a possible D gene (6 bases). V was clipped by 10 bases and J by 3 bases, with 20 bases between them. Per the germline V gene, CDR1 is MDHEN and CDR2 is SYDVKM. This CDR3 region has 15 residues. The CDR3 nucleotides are TGTGCCACGTCCGCGGGGCACCGAAGGACAGATACGCAGTATTTT. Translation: CATSAGHRRTDTQYF.